The clone carrying this T cell receptor beta chain was counted only a few times. The antigen is not known. This sample is part of a study of T cells after yellow fever vaccination. Study information: The authors prepared low-cell-number fractions using SMART-Seq v4 Ultra Low Input. Overall study findings and caveats: Contaminating bulk clonotypes could be abundant in FACS-sorted repertoires. In post-booster samples, most primary-vaccination clones reappeared (just under 98% CD4, about 90% CD8).

Generation of TCR cDNA used 5'RACE template switching (which added a universal primer site and UMIs). TCRdb re-called the 5' RACE reads through MiXCR, storing one row per CDR3 protein. The top ten hold 18% of the sample, which has fewer than 450,000 distinct CDR3 sequences, around a tenth seen once. This clonotype originated in a man aged 18 to 29 who received the YFV17D yellow fever vaccine. The sequenced sample was PBMCs, obtained on the day of the first yellow fever vaccination.

CDR3 DNA sequence: TGTGCCAGCAGCTCCCTTAGCGGGGGGGCGTCCCTCTCTGGGGCCAACGTCCTGACTTTC. This encodes CASSSLSGGASLSGANVLTF. The V and J genes are TRBV7-6 and TRBJ2-6; TRBD2 aligns across 11 bases. CDR1 is SGHVS and CDR2 is FNYEAQ in the germline V gene. The V and J ends lost 4 bases and 0 bases, in that order; junction bases with no gene match: 11. The CDR3 runs to 20 residues.